This T cell receptor (beta chain) was identified during a study of read filtering for tumor transcriptome and immune sequencing. Study information: Mean patient age was roughly 66 years, range about 47 to 90; roughly 18 male, about 15 female. DNase treatment preceded whole-transcriptome library preparation.

The CDR3 is 15 amino acids. Germline assignment: CDR1 LGHNA and CDR2 YNFKEQ. The V and J ends lost 4 bases and 5 bases, in that order; junction bases with no gene match: 11. This clonotype was detected many times. Its antigen is not known. The study's findings and limits: In IR-seq, single-read clonotypes were roughly 80% of clonotypes but around 3.5% of reads. The sorted CD138-negative fraction was a mixed bone marrow immune population, not purified T cells.

From roughly 390 ng of RNA, a library with molecular barcoded alpha/delta and beta/gamma adaptors was made. In TCRdb, the reads were re-called with MiXCR into one record per CDR3 protein. The sample lists approximately 62,000 distinct CDR3 sequences; around 19% were seen once. This sequence joins TRBV4-2 and TRBJ2-7; 7 bases fit TRBD1. The source of this sequence is a donor over 35 with multiple myeloma. Sample: a population of CD138-negative cells sorted from bone marrow. CDR3 amino acids: CASSPYRTGGNEQYF. In DNA, the CDR3 is TGTGCCAGCAGCCCCTATCGGACAGGCGGCAACGAGCAGTACTTC.